This T cell receptor (beta chain) was recovered during a study of shared clonotypes between healthy human individuals. Turning to the study itself: Researchers drew samples from a couple of women and a few men aged 18 to 49.

Every donor, a Caucasian adult, lived in Nashville, Tennessee. Deep-level assay runs were performed. In the source study's methods: ImmunoSEQ supplied junction-only sequences lacking quality scores, so filtering was different. Measured with immunoSEQ multiplex PCR; TCRdb has only the in-frame clones, and not every one. The DNA was the basis for D and trimming; V, J and clone size are from that table. The sample lists hundreds of thousands of clones; 75% to 85% were seen once. Trimming shortened V by 2 bases and J by 5 bases, and 19 bases separated the two germline ends. Germline CDR1 and CDR2: SGHNT and YYREEE (reference sequence). The CDR3 sequence is 16 residues long.

Sequencing was carried out using PBMCs. The TCR comes from a woman aged 40 to 50 in good health. Some clones in this sample may be carry-over from other donors' samples. The rearrangement links TRBV5-4 to TRBJ2-5; a weak D match, TRBD2 (5 bases). The CDR3 nucleotides read TGTGCCAGCAGCTTAATTCGGCGGGCACTCGGGGAGACCCAGTACTTC. It yields the protein CASSLIRRALGETQYF.